One and the same sample provided the 27 T cell receptor beta chains below, sequenced in a study of CD8+ T cells in alopecia areata listed by TCRdb under 2018. Libraries were constructed by the immunoSEQ multiplex PCR assay. To provide template for TCR sequencing, every sample had RNA extracted and reverse transcribed into cDNA. The immuneACCESS repertoire file appears here via TCRdb, limited to in-frame rearrangements. These files lack a portion of the clones; in checked studies, under half of the deficit traces to unresolved V genes, and the cause of the others is not known. The table gives 4,500 to 7,000 clones for this sample, with none occurring only once. About a quarter of the sample is taken by the ten largest. Read against the paper, the sample's time point label means: mouse skin 6 weeks after grafting, around onset of hair loss. The sample here was skin, taken at week 6. Every receptor here comes from a C3H/HeJ mouse with alopecia areata. The MHC haplotype found in this strain is H2-k.

The sample holds a few counts of this clone. All gene names here are mouse names. With the read ending 4 residues before the CDR3 end, the germline J gene is used to fill in that end. The rearrangement joins TRBV19 to TRBJ2-7, with 12 bases identical to TRBD2. The CDR3 covers 15 residues. Germline lookup yields CDR1 FNHDT and CDR2 SITEND (reference sequence). Incomplete CDR3 DNA: TGTGCCAGCAGCCAGGCCGGGACTGGGGGGTAT. Translated, it gives CASSQAGTGGY. The entire CDR3 is CASSQAGTGGYEQYF.

Comment on this clone: Mouse names are used for the genes. The sequenced fragment ends 4 residues before the CDR3 boundary, so the rest is inferred from the germline J gene. The chain joins TRBV19 to TRBJ1-1, with a possible D match to TRBD1 (5 bases). The CDR3 runs to 14 residues. Germline assignment: CDR1 FNHDT and CDR2 SITEND (reference sequence). V lost 2 bases, J lost 0 bases, and 8 bases lay in between. CDR3 bases read: TGTGCCAGCAGTATCGGAGGGGCAAACACA. This codes for CASSIGGANT. In full, the CDR3 reads CASSIGGANTEVFF.

This clone has a count of ten or more. Genes here carry mouse names. Sequencing ends 4 residues short of the CDR3 end; the germline J gene provides the rest. The chain employs TRBV3 and TRBJ2-4; a possible D gene is TRBD2 (7 bases). Per the germline V gene, CDR1 is SNHLY and CDR2 is FYNGKV (reference sequence). V was shortened by 1 base and J by 0 bases, with 11 bases between the two germline ends. This CDR3 contains 16 residues. Incomplete CDR3 DNA: TGTGCCAGCAGCTTAGGTGGGGGGCGTAGTCAAAAC. Its protein product is CASSLGGGRSQN. The complete CDR3 reads CASSLGGGRSQNTLYF. The entire variable domain, with the rest obtained from reference TRBV3 and TRBJ2-4, is as follows: GPKVLQIPSHQIIDMGQMVTLNCDPVSNHLYFYWYKQILGQQMEFLVNFYNGKVMEKSKLFKDQFSVERPDGSYFTLKIQPTALEDSAVYFCASSLGGGRSQNTLYFGAGTRLSVL.

Of note for this clone: The listed genes are named as in mouse. The CDR3 extends 4 residues past the end of the read, so its final part is completed from the germline J gene. The chain is built from TRBV29 and TRBJ1-2; 7 positions match TRBD1. The CDR3 consists of 15 residues. With 5 bases clipped from V and 0 bases from J, the junction kept 6 bases outside the gene matches. Per germline, CDR1 MSHET and CDR2 SYDVDS. CDR3 region: CASSPGTDPNSDYTF. Incomplete CDR3 DNA: TGTGCTAGCAGTCCTGGGACAGATCCAAACTCC.

About this clone itself: The genes are named according to mouse. Read coverage stops 4 residues before the CDR3 terminus; the germline J gene supplies the remainder. The chain has TRBV1 and TRBJ2-1; 8 bases line up with TRBD2. The trim removed 0 bases at V and 1 base at J, leaving 5 bases unmatched. The germline V gene has CDR1 NSQYPW and CDR2 LRSPGD (reference sequence). CDR3 length: 17 residues. The covered CDR3 bases are TGCACCTGCAGTGCAGATTACCGGGGGGGCAACTATGCT. Encoded protein: CTCSADYRGGNYA. The CDR3 in its entirety is CTCSADYRGGNYAEQFF.

In this sample, this clone turned up many times. Germline and genes here are mouse. The read falls 4 residues short of the CDR3 end, and the missing part is taken from the germline J gene. The chain is built from TRBV13-1 and TRBJ1-1; 7 bases map to TRBD1. Germline values: CDR1 NSHNY, CDR2 SYGAGN. The CDR3 runs 14 residues. The V gene end was trimmed by 3 bases and the J gene end by 1 base; junction bases not matched to a gene: 3. The sequenced CDR3 bases are TGTGCCAGCAGTGTCCGGGACAGAAACACA. It is translated as CASSVRDRNT. The full CDR3 sequence reads CASSVRDRNTEVFF.

The sample holds a few counts of this clone. Here the gene names and germline are mouse. The read ends 4 residues shy of where the CDR3 ends; the end is completed using the germline J gene. This chain uses TRBV31 with TRBJ2-1, with D possibly matching TRBD1 (6 bases). The germline CDR1 and CDR2 sequences are GKSSPN and SITVG. V was clipped by 5 bases and J by 1 base, with 9 bases between them. This CDR3 spans 13 amino acids. The CDR3 loop is CAWETGNYAEQFF. CDR3 DNA (partial): TGTGCCTGGGAAACAGGGAACTATGCT.

Ten or more counts support this clone. The germline and genes are mouse ones. From the germline J gene comes the end of the CDR3, since the read stops 4 residues before it. The chain has TRBV1 and TRBJ2-1, with 9 nucleotides matching TRBD2. V shed 1 base, J shed 0 bases, and the junction held 4 bases outside the gene matches. The CDR3 consists of 17 residues. The germline CDR1 and CDR2 sequences are NSQYPW and LRSPGD (reference sequence). The DNA read from the CDR3 is TGCACCTGCAGTGCAGCCGGGACTGGGAATAACTATGCT. It encodes CTCSAAGTGNNYA. The full CDR3 reads CTCSAAGTGNNYAEQFF.

At least ten counts were recorded for this clone. Gene labels here are mouse ones. The read ends 4 residues shy of where the CDR3 ends; the end is completed using the germline J gene. J is TRBJ1-1 and V is TRBV17; possibly TRBD1 for D (5 bases). Germline V gives CDR1 MNHDT, CDR2 YYDKIL. Trimming shortened V by 3 bases and J by 0 bases, and 5 bases separated the two germline ends. This CDR3 spans 13 amino acids. The CDR3 reads CASSRDTNTEVFF. The DNA read from the CDR3 is TGTGCTAGCAGTAGGGACACAAACACA.

In the case of this clone: Any gene name here is a mouse gene name. The read is 4 residues too short to cover the CDR3 end, so that end is filled in from the germline J gene. This chain uses TRBV13-2 with TRBJ2-1; 8 bases align to TRBD2. The CDR3 consists of 14 residues. Germline CDR1 reads NNHNN; CDR2 reads SYGAGS (reference sequence). The sequenced part of the CDR3 DNA is TGTGCCAGCGGTGATGGGGGGGGCTGGGCT. Its protein is CASGDGGGWA. The whole CDR3 is CASGDGGGWAEQFF.

A remark on this clone: Gene names are the mouse ones. The read terminates 4 residues before the CDR3 end, so the remaining end is supplied by the germline J gene. This chain joins TRBV16 and TRBJ2-1, with D perhaps matching TRBD1 (5 bases). The CDR3 has 16 amino acids. V lost 0 bases to trimming and J lost 2 bases, with 11 bases between them. From germline, CDR1 is SGHSA and CDR2 FRNQAP. This chain's CDR3 is CASSLDRGHHYAEQFF. The sequenced CDR3 bases are TGTGCAAGCAGCTTAGATCGAGGACATCACTATGCT.

This clone was recorded many times. Mouse germline and gene names are used. From the germline J gene comes the end of the CDR3, since the read stops 4 residues before it. The chain employs TRBV13-1 and TRBJ2-5, with TRBD1 matching 8 bases. CDR1 and CDR2 (germline): NSHNY, SYGAGN. The CDR3 has 13 residues. The CDR3 reads CASSGDRGDTQYF. The sequenced CDR3 bases are TGTGCCAGCAGTGGAGACAGGGGAGAC.

Concerning this clone: Germline and genes here are mouse. Read coverage stops 4 residues before the CDR3 terminus; the germline J gene supplies the remainder. This chain links TRBV17 with TRBJ2-4, with TRBD1 identical over 10 bases. Germline trimming cut 3 bases from V and 2 bases from J; bases unmatched to any gene: 5. The CDR3 consists of 16 residues. Per the germline V gene, CDR1 is MNHDT and CDR2 is YYDKIL. CDR3 loop: CASSSWDRGVQNTLYF. The DNA read from the CDR3 is TGTGCTAGCAGTAGTTGGGACAGGGGTGTTCAAAAC.

This clone was seen more than once but under ten times. The gene names given are mouse names. The CDR3 end lies 4 residues beyond the end of the read and is filled in from the germline J gene. The chain has TRBV29 and TRBJ2-7; TRBD1 agrees at 8 bases. The CDR3 runs 14 residues. The ends lost 2 bases at V and 3 bases at J; junction bases unmatched: 3. Germline CDR1 MSHET, CDR2 SYDVDS. CDR3 loop: CASSLIQGDYEQYF. The CDR3 bases that were read are TGTGCTAGCAGTTTAATACAGGGGGACTAT.

Comments on this clone: Genes and germline are mouse. The CDR3 end lies 4 residues beyond the end of the read and is filled in from the germline J gene. The gene calls are TRBV19 and TRBJ2-5; 7 nucleotides match TRBD2. In germline, CDR1 is FNHDT, CDR2 SITEND (reference sequence). The CDR3 spans 13 residues. The CDR3 reads CASSIFGGDTQYF. Incomplete CDR3 DNA: TGTGCCAGCAGTATCTTTGGGGGGGAC.

This clone was picked up a small number of times. Gene labels here are mouse ones. The CDR3 spells CASSSQGANTGQLYF. The sequenced part of the CDR3 DNA is TGTGCTAGCAGTTCCCAGGGGGCAAACACCGGG. The chain combines TRBV29 with TRBJ2-2, with 7 bases identical to TRBD1. Read sequence stops 4 residues before the CDR3 end, and the germline J gene provides the missing end. The length of the CDR3 is 15 residues. Per germline, CDR1 MSHET and CDR2 SYDVDS. J lost 0 bases, V lost 4 bases, and 2 bases had no gene match.

This clone was seen many times. These gene names are mouse names. Read coverage stops 4 residues before the CDR3 terminus; the germline J gene supplies the remainder. The chain has TRBV19 and TRBJ1-2; 8 nucleotides match TRBD1. The germline V gene encodes CDR1 FNHDT and CDR2 SITEND (reference sequence). The CDR3 consists of 14 residues. The trim removed 2 bases at V and 0 bases at J, leaving 0 bases unmatched. The part of the CDR3 DNA that was read is TGTGCCAGCAGTATGGACAGGGCAAACTCC. Protein product: CASSMDRANS. The full-length CDR3 reads as CASSMDRANSDYTF.

There are a few counts of this clone. Gene names refer to mouse genes. The CDR3 goes on 4 residues after the read ends, and that part is filled in from the germline J gene. The rearrangement joins TRBV5 to TRBJ2-5; TRBD2 agrees at 9 bases. CDR3 length equals 16 residues. Germline CDR1 and CDR2: LGHNA and YNLKQL (reference sequence). V shed 0 bases and J 3 bases; nucleotides not matched to a gene: 4. CDR3 bases read: TGTGCCAGCAGCCAAGAAAGGGACTGGGAGCAAGAC. Amino acid sequence: CASSQERDWEQD. The whole CDR3 reads CASSQERDWEQDTQYF.

This clone was picked up many times. Gene names and germline match the mouse. The CDR3 end falls 4 residues outside the read, so it is completed with the germline J gene. The V call is TRBV29, the J call TRBJ1-1, with 7 nucleotides matching TRBD1. The CDR3 is 14 residues long. V was clipped by 7 bases and J by 3 bases; unmatched bases: 8. Looked up from germline, CDR1 is MSHET and CDR2 is SYDVDS. CDR3 sequence reads: CASIPRDRDTEVFF. The covered CDR3 bases are TGTGCTAGCATCCCCCGGGACAGAGACACA.

This clone is deemed medium-sized. Mouse gene names and germline throughout. The read ends 4 residues before the CDR3 terminus; that terminus is restored from the germline J gene. The rearrangement joins TRBV1 to TRBJ2-2; 8 nucleotides line up with TRBD2. The V and J ends lost 1 base and 2 bases, in that order; junction bases with no gene match: 9. Germline V CDR1 and CDR2: NSQYPW, LRSPGD (reference sequence). The CDR3 consists of 18 residues. The CDR3 protein is CTCSAAPTGGRNTGQLYF. The covered CDR3 bases are TGCACCTGCAGTGCAGCGCCTACTGGGGGACGGAACACCGGG. Filled out from reference TRBV1 and TRBJ2-2, the complete variable domain reads VTLLEQNPRWRLVPRGQAVNLRCILKNSQYPWMSWYQQDLQKQLQWLFTLRSPGDKEVKSLPGADYLATRVTDTELRLQVANMSQGRTLYCTCSAAPTGGRNTGQLYFGEGSKLTVL.

This clone was counted ten times or more. Gene names denote mouse genes. The CDR3 sequence: CASSLEQGAYAEQFF. The CDR3 bases that were read are TGTGCAAGCAGCTTAGAACAGGGGGCCTATGCT. The V gene is TRBV16, the J gene TRBJ2-1, with TRBD1 matching 9 bases. The read finishes 4 residues shy of the CDR3 end, and the germline J gene is used to complete it. Germline assignment: CDR1 SGHSA and CDR2 FRNQAP. Losses at the gene ends were 0 bases for V and 3 bases for J; bases not matched to a gene: 0. CDR3 length: 15 amino acids.

As for this clone: Gene names follow the mouse nomenclature. The read stops 4 residues short of the end of the CDR3; the missing end is completed from the germline J gene. The genes are TRBV3 and TRBJ2-5, with 9 bases matching TRBD2. Looked up from germline, CDR1 is SNHLY and CDR2 is FYNGKV (reference sequence). V dropped 5 bases and J dropped 2; count of bases not matched to a gene: 2. CDR3 size: 14 residues. The DNA read from the CDR3 is TGTGCCAGCAGCCCGACTGGGGGCCAAGAC. This codes for CASSPTGGQD. The full CDR3 is CASSPTGGQDTQYF.

This clone was observed a handful of times. Germline and genes: mouse. The read is 4 residues too short to cover the CDR3 end, so that end is filled in from the germline J gene. V usage is TRBV13-3 and J usage is TRBJ1-2; 8 bases are shared with TRBD1. Germline trimming cut 2 bases from V and 0 bases from J; bases unmatched to any gene: 0. CDR3 size: 14 residues. Germline V lookup: CDR1 NNHDY, CDR2 SYVADS. The CDR3 is CASSDRGPNSDYTF. The sequenced part of the CDR3 DNA is TGTGCCAGCAGTGACAGGGGGCCAAACTCC.

This clone has ten or more counts. Gene names and germline refer to mouse. The sequenced fragment ends 4 residues before the CDR3 boundary, so the rest is inferred from the germline J gene. The chain combines TRBV13-1 with TRBJ1-2; possible D gene TRBD1, 5 bases. Trimming took 2 bases from V and 3 from J, leaving 8 bases between them. The germline CDR1 and CDR2 sequences are NSHNY and SYGAGN. CDR3 length: 13 residues. CDR3 sequence reads: CASSDRGDSDYTF. Partial CDR3 DNA: TGTGCCAGCAGTGACAGAGGGGACTCC.

As regards this clone: Mouse gene names and germline throughout. The read ends 4 residues before the CDR3 terminus; that terminus is restored from the germline J gene. V is TRBV3 and J is TRBJ1-2, with 7 bases lining up with TRBD1. Looked up from germline, CDR1 is SNHLY and CDR2 is FYNGKV (reference sequence). Trimming removed 8 bases from V and 0 bases from J; junction bases left unmatched: 9. CDR3 length: 15 amino acids. CDR3 amino acids: CASSRPRGANSDYTF. The covered CDR3 bases are TGTGCCAGCTCCCGTCCCAGGGGGGCAAACTCC.

This clone was recorded a few times. The germline and genes are mouse ones. The read ends 4 residues early relative to the CDR3; the germline J gene fills the gap. The chain carries TRBV13-3 and TRBJ2-4, with 7 positions matching TRBD2. J lost 0 bases, V lost 2 bases, and 6 bases had no gene match. The length of the CDR3 is 16 residues. Germline CDR1 reads NNHDY; CDR2 reads SYVADS. The sequenced CDR3 bases are TGTGCCAGCAGTGAGGGCTGGGGGTTTAGTCAAAAC. It codes for CASSEGWGFSQN. The entire CDR3 reads CASSEGWGFSQNTLYF.

This clone was detected only a few times. Mouse gene names apply. The read halts 4 residues ahead of the CDR3 end, with the missing end drawn from the germline J gene. This chain links TRBV19 with TRBJ2-1; possibly TRBD1 for D (5 bases). The germline V and J ends were trimmed by 6 bases and 2 bases, with 6 bases remaining between them. This CDR3 contains 12 residues. Germline CDR1 FNHDT, CDR2 SITEND (reference sequence). CDR3 in amino acids: CASKGYYAEQFF. Incomplete CDR3 DNA: TGTGCCAGCAAGGGGTACTATGCT.